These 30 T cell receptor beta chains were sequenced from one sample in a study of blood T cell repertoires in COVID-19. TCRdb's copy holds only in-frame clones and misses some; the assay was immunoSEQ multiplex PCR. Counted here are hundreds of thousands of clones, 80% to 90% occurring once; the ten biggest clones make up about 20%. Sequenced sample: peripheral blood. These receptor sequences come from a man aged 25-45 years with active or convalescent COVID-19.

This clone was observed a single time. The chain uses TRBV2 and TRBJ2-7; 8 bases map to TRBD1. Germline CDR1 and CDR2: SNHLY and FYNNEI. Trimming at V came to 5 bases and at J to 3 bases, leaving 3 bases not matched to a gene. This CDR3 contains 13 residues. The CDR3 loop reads CASSIDRGYEQYF. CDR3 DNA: TGTGCCAGCAGTATAGACAGGGGCTACGAGCAGTACTTC.

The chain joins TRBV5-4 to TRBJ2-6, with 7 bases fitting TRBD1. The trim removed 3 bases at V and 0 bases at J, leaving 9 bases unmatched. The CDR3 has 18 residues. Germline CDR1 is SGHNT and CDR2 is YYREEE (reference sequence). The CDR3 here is CASSSGTVPLSGANVLTF. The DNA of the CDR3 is TGTGCCAGCAGCTCGGGGACAGTCCCCCTCTCTGGGGCCAACGTCCTGACTTTC.

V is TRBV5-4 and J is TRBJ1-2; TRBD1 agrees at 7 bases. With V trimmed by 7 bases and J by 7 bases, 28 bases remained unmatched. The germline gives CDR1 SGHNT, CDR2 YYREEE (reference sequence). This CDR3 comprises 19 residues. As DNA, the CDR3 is TGTGCCAGCCGACCTTTTTTCGGTCAGGGGGGTTGGGTTTTGGGTGGCTACACCTTC. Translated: CASRPFFGQGGWVLGGYTF.

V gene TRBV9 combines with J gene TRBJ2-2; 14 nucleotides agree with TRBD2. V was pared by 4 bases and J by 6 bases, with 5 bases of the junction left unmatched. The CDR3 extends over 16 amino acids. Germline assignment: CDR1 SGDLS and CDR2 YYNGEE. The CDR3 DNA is TGTGCCAGCAGCATCCGGACTAGCGGGAGGTCCGGGGAGCTGTTTTTT. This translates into CASSIRTSGRSGELFF.

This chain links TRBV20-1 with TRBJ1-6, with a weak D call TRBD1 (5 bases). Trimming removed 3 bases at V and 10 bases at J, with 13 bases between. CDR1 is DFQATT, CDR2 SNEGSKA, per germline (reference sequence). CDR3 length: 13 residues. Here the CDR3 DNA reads TGCAGTGCTAGTTTACAGGACCTGTCACCCCTCCACTTT. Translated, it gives CSASLQDLSPLHF.

The CDR3 DNA reads as TGTGCCAGTAGCCGGGACAGGGGGGCTGAAGCTTTCTTT. Protein sequence: CASSRDRGAEAFF. The rearrangement links TRBV19 to TRBJ1-1, with 11 bases that match TRBD1. Germline V gene sequence: CDR1 LNHDA, CDR2 SQIVND (reference sequence). This CDR3 has 13 amino acids. Trimming at V came to 6 bases and at J to 6 bases, leaving 3 bases not matched to a gene.

As DNA, the CDR3 is TGCGCCAGCAGCTTTTCCGAAATAGCGGGGTTAGATACGCAGTATTTT. It encodes CASSFSEIAGLDTQYF. The chain combines TRBV5-1 with TRBJ2-3; TRBD2 matches at 8 bases. V shed 2 bases, J shed 5 bases, and the junction held 10 bases outside the gene matches. The CDR3 spans 16 residues. The germline CDR1 and CDR2 sequences are SGHRS and YFSETQ.

The chain's CDR3 is CASSFGRRADGNTIYF. DNA of the CDR3: TGTGCCAGCAGTTTCGGACGGAGGGCGGACGGAAACACCATATATTTT. This rearrangement joins TRBV28 to TRBJ1-3; no clear D gene. CDR1 is MDHEN and CDR2 is SYDVKM in the germline V gene. V shed 3 bases and J shed 4 bases, with 16 bases lying between them. This CDR3 is 16 amino acids long.

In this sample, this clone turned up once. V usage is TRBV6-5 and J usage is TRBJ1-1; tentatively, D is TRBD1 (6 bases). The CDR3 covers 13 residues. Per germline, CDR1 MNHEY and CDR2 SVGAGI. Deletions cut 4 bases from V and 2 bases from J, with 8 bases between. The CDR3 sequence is CASSSDRNTEAFF. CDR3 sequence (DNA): TGTGCCAGCAGTTCGGACAGAAACACTGAAGCTTTCTTT.

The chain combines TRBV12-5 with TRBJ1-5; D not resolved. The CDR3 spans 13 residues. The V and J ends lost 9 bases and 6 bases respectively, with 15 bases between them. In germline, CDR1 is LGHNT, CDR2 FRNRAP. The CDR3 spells CASAQSLAQPQHF. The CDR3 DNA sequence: TGTGCTAGCGCTCAGTCCCTGGCTCAGCCCCAGCATTTT.

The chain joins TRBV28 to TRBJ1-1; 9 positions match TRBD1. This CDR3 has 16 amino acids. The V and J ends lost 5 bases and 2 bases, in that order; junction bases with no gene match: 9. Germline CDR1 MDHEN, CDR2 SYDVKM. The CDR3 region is CASSPGTGPQNTEAFF. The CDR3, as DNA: TGTGCCAGCAGTCCAGGGACAGGGCCCCAAAACACTGAAGCTTTCTTT.

As DNA, the CDR3 is TGTGCCAGCAGCTTAGCAGTGGGAGGCTTACGATACGAGCAGTACTTC. Translation: CASSLAVGGLRYEQYF. The V call is TRBV7-8, the J call TRBJ2-7; D is possibly TRBD2 (6 bases). The V gene lost 0 bases and the J gene lost 4 bases, with 16 bases spanning the gap. The CDR3 runs 16 residues. Germline V gene sequence: CDR1 SGHVS, CDR2 FQNEAQ.

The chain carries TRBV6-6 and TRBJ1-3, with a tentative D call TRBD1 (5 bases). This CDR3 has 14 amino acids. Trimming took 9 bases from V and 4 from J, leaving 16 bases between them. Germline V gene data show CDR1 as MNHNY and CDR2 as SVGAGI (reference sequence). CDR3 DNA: TGTGCCAGTCATGCAGGGTTAAAAGGAAACACCATATATTTT. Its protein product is CASHAGLKGNTIYF.

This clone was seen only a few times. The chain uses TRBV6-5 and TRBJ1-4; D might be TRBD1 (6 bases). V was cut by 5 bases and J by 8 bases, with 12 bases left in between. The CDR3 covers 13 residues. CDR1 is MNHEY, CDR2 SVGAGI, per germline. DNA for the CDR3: TGTGCCAGCAGTCCGGGACAATGGGAAAAACTGTTTTTT. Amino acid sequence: CASSPGQWEKLFF.

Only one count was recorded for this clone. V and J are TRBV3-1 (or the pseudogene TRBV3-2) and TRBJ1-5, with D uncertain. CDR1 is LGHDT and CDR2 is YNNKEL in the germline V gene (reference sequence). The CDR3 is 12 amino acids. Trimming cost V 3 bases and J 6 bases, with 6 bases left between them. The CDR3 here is CASSHSSQPQHF. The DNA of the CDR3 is TGTGCCAGCAGCCACTCGAGTCAGCCCCAGCATTTT.

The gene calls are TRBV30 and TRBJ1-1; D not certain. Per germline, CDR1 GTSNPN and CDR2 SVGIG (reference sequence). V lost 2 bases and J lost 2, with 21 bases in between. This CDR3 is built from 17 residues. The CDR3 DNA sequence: TGTGCCTGGAGTCCCCCCTGGCTGAGAAGAGGAAACACTGAAGCTTTCTTT. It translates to CAWSPPWLRRGNTEAFF.

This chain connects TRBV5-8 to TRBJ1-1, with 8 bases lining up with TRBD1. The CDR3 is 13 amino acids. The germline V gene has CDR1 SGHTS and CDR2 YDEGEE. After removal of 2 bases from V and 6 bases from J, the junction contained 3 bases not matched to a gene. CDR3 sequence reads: CASSLRQGSEAFF. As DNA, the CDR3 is TGTGCCAGCAGCTTAAGACAGGGGTCTGAAGCTTTCTTT.

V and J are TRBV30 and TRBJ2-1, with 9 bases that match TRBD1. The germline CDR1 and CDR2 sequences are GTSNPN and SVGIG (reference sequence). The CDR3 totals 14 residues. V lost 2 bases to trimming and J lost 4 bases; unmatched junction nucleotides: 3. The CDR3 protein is CAWSSGQGYNEQFF. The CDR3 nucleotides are TGTGCCTGGAGTTCTGGACAGGGGTACAATGAGCAGTTCTTC.

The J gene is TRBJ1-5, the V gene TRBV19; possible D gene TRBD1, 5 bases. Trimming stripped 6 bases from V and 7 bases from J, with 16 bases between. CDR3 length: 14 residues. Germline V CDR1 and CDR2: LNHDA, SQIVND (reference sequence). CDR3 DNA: TGTGCCAGTAGAGGTAACCAGGGAAAACAGCCCCAGCATTTT. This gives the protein CASRGNQGKQPQHF. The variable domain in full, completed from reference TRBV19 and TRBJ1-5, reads DGGITQSPKYLFRKEGQNVTLSCEQNLNHDAMYWYRQDPGQGLRLIYYSQIVNDFQKGDIAEGYSVSREKKESFPLTVTSAQKNPTAFYLCASRGNQGKQPQHFGDGTRLSIL.

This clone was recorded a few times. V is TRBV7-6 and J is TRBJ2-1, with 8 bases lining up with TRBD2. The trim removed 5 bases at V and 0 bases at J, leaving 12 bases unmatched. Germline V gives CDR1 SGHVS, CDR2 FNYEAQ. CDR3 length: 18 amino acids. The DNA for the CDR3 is TGTGCCAGCAGCCCCCACGGGGCGGGGGGTTTCTCCTACAATGAGCAGTTCTTC. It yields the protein CASSPHGAGGFSYNEQFF.

This chain's CDR3 is CASRTLTGGVEKLFF. CDR3 nucleotides: TGTGCCAGCAGGACTCTAACAGGGGGCGTTGAAAAACTGTTTTTT. V gene TRBV28 combines with J gene TRBJ1-4, with 9 bases matching TRBD1. CDR3 length: 15 residues. With V trimmed by 6 bases and J by 7 bases, 9 bases remained unmatched. Germline V gene sequence: CDR1 MDHEN, CDR2 SYDVKM.

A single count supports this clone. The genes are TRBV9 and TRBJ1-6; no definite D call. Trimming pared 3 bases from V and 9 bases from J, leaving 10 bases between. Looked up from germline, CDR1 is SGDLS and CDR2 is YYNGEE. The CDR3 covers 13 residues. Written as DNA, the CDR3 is TGTGCCAGCAGCGGAGGCTTCAGTTCACCCCTCCACTTT. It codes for CASSGGFSSPLHF.

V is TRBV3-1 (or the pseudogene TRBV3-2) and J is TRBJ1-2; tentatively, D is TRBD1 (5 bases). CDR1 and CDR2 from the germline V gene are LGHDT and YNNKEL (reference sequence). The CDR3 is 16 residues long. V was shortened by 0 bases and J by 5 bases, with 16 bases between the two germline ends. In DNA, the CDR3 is TGTGCCAGCAGCCAAGAAGGGGTTGACCTGGGGTATGGCTACACCTTC. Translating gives CASSQEGVDLGYGYTF.

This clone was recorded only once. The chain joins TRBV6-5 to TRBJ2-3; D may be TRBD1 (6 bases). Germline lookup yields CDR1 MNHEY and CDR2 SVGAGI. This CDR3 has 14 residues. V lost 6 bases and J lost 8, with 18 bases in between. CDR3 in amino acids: CASRRGTNRGTQYF. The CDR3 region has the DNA TGTGCCAGCAGACGAGGGACAAACCGGGGTACGCAGTATTTT.

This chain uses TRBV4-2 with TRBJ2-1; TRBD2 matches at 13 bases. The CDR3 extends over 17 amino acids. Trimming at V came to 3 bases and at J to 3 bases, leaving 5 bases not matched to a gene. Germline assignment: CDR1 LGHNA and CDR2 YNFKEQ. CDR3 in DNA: TGTGCCAGCAGCCAGGAACTAGCGGGAGGGGGCTACAATGAGCAGTTCTTC. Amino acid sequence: CASSQELAGGGYNEQFF.

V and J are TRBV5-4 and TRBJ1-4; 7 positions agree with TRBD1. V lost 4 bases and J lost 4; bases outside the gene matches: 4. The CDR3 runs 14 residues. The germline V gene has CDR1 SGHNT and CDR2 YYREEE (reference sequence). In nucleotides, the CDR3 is TGTGCCAGCAGCCTGGACAGGATTAATGAAAAACTGTTTTTT. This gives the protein CASSLDRINEKLFF.

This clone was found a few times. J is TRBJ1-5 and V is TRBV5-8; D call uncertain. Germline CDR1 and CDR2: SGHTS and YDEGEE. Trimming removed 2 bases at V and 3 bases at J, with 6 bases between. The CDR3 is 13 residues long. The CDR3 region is CASSFTVNQPQHF. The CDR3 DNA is TGTGCCAGCAGCTTTACAGTCAATCAGCCCCAGCATTTT.

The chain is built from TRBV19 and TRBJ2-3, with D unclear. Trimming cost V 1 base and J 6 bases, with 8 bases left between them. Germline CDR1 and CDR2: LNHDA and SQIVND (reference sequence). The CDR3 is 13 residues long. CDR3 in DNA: TGTGCCAGTAGTATAGGGTCCGGGGATACGCAGTATTTT. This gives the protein CASSIGSGDTQYF.

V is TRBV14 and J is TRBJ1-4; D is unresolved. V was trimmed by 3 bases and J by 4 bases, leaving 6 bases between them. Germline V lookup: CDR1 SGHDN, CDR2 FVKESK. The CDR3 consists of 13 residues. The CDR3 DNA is TGTGCCAGCAGCCACGGGAGTAATGAAAAACTGTTTTTT. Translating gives CASSHGSNEKLFF.

The CDR3 DNA is TGTGCCAGCAGCTTAGCCCCCGGGGTTGGCCAAGAGACCCAGTACTTC. Protein: CASSLAPGVGQETQYF. The V gene is TRBV7-9, the J gene TRBJ2-5, with D possibly TRBD2 on 5 matching bases. Germline V lookup: CDR1 SEHNR, CDR2 FQNEAQ (reference sequence). Trimming left V 0 bases short and J 1 base short, with 12 bases between. The CDR3 runs 16 residues.